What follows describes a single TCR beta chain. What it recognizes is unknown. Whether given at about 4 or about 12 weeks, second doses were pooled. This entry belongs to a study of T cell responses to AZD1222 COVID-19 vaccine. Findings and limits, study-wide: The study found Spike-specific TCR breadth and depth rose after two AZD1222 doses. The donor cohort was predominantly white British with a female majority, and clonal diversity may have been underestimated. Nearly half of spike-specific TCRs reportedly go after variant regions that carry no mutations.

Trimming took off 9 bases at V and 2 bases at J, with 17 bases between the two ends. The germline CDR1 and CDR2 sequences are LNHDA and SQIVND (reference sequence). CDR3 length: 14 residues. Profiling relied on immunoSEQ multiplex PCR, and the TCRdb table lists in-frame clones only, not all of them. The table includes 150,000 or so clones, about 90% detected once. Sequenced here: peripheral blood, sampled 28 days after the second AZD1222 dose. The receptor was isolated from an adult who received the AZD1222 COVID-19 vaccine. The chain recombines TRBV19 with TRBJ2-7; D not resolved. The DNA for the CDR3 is TGTGCCAGCGGTTGGGCAGGTGATACCTACGAGCAGTACTTC. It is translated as CASGWAGDTYEQYF.